The TCR beta chain described here comes from a study of blood T cell repertoires in COVID-19. As originally analysed: By means of reference gene primer amplification, nucleated cell counts were estimated. Data came from immunoSEQ multiplex PCR; TCRdb stores just in-frame clones and leaves some out. That table supplies the V and J calls and clone size; D and trimming were determined from the DNA. The sample comprises under 300,000 clones, less than 90% of which are singletons, and around 13% rests with the top ten. Germline CDR1 is MNHEY and CDR2 is SVGAGI. Trimming removed 2 bases at V and 10 bases at J, with 8 bases between. This CDR3 region has 11 residues.

V and J are TRBV6-5 and TRBJ1-1, with D unresolved. The sequence was collected from a woman between 65 and 79 years old with COVID-19, enrolled during active disease. Specimen: peripheral blood. The CDR3 nucleotides read TGTGCCAGCAGTTACGCGGGTTCAGCTTTCTTT. This translates into CASSYAGSAFF.